This T cell receptor beta chain comes out of a study of cytomegalovirus exposure and HLA in healthy donors. Whole-study findings and limits: On later analysis, the bulk of CMV-associated TCR beta chains appeared to be HLA-restricted.

The J segment lost 4 bases and the V segment lost 5 bases, leaving 3 bases of the junction unmatched. Germline values: CDR1 SGHTA, CDR2 FQGNSA. The CDR3 loop spans 15 amino acids. Use of 60 Vbeta and 13 Jbeta primers characterized the PCR. The protocol was immunoSEQ multiplex PCR, while the TCRdb copy is restricted to in-frame clones and leaves out a portion. The data contain 150,000 to 200,000 clones, about three quarters of them singletons. As regards this clone: No antigen is known for it.

The sequenced sample was PBMCs. The receptor was isolated from a female donor in good health and CMV-seronegative. The rearrangement links TRBV7-2 to TRBJ1-6; 9 bases map to TRBD1. The CDR3: CASSVDRGYNSPLHF. In DNA form, the CDR3 reads TGTGCCAGCAGCGTAGACAGGGGGTATAATTCACCCCTCCACTTT. Using reference TRBV7-2 and TRBJ1-6 for the parts outside the CDR3, the full variable domain is GAGVSQSPSNKVTEKGKDVELRCDPISGHTALYWYRQSLGQGLEFLIYFQGNSAPDKSGLPSDRFSAERTGGSVSTLTIQRTQQEDSAVYLCASSVDRGYNSPLHFGNGTRLTVT.